Below are 27 T cell receptor beta chains sequenced from a single sample in a study of a mutant IDH1 vaccine in newly diagnosed glioma. Clones were sequenced by immunoSEQ multiplex PCR, and TCRdb holds only the in-frame ones, with some missing. Altogether 50,000 to 70,000 clones are present, less than 90% being singletons, with the ten largest covering approximately 3.2%. Their antigen targets remain unknown. Time point defined: week 47, end of study. Alongside topical imiquimod, each dose of vaccine comprised 300 ug of mutant IDH1 20-mer peptide. The sample was PBMCs, taken from a glioma patient whose treatment included an IDH1 peptide vaccine. These receptors were obtained from a woman in her fifties or sixties with glioma.

This clone was detected only a few times. DNA for the CDR3: TGCAGCGTCGGGCCGGACAGGGGGCGCAACTATGGCTACACCTTC. Residues: CSVGPDRGRNYGYTF. The chain carries TRBV29-1 and TRBJ1-2; 11 bases fit TRBD1. Germline-derived CDR1 and CDR2 are SQVTM and ANQGSEA. V lost 6 bases to trimming and J lost 2 bases; unmatched junction nucleotides: 8. This CDR3 has 15 residues.

This clone has only one observation. The V call is TRBV5-1, the J call TRBJ2-7; a weak D match, TRBD2 (6 bases). The germline CDR1 and CDR2 sequences are SGHRS and YFSETQ. The length of the CDR3 is 15 residues. Trimming left V 4 bases short and J 1 base short, with 15 bases between. CDR3 nucleotide sequence: TGCGCCAGCAGCACCGACGGGGAGGTGTCCTACGAGCAGTACTTC. This encodes CASSTDGEVSYEQYF.

This clone has only a few counts. The CDR3 coding sequence is TGTGCCAGCACCGACGGACAGGGGTACACTGAAGCTTTCTTT. It yields the protein CASTDGQGYTEAFF. This chain connects TRBV27 to TRBJ1-1; 9 nucleotides align to TRBD1. Germline V gives CDR1 MNHEY, CDR2 SMNVEV (reference sequence). The CDR3 totals 14 residues. Trimming cost V 7 bases and J 3 bases; bases outside gene matches: 6.

V usage is TRBV19 and J usage is TRBJ2-2, with 7 bases that match TRBD2. Unmatched junction bases numbered 1, after V lost 0 bases and J lost 0 bases. This CDR3 has 16 amino acids. Germline CDR1 and CDR2: LNHDA and SQIVND (reference sequence). Here the CDR3 DNA reads TGTGCCAGTAGTATAGATCGGGGGGCGAACACCGGGGAGCTGTTTTTT. Its translation: CASSIDRGANTGELFF.

The chain has TRBV5-1 and TRBJ2-7, with D perhaps matching TRBD2 (5 bases). Trimming took 0 bases from V and 0 from J, leaving 10 bases between them. CDR3 length: 15 residues. CDR1 is SGHRS and CDR2 is YFSETQ in the germline V gene. For the CDR3, the DNA is TGCGCCAGCAGCTTGGAGGTCGGGGACTCCTACGAGCAGTACTTC. As protein: CASSLEVGDSYEQYF.

This clone was recorded a few times. The chain combines TRBV5-4 with TRBJ2-2, with D possibly being TRBD2 (5 bases). Germline V gene data show CDR1 as SGHNT and CDR2 as YYREEE (reference sequence). This CDR3 region has 14 residues. V lost 2 bases and J 13 bases, leaving 18 bases between the germline ends. The CDR3 loop is CASSLSGPTGGLFF. The CDR3 nucleotides are TGTGCCAGCAGCTTATCCGGACCAACCGGAGGGCTGTTTTTT. Full variable domain (rest looked up from reference TRBV5-4 and TRBJ2-2): ETGVTQSPTHLIKTRGQQVTLRCSSQSGHNTVSWYQQALGQGPQFIFQYYREEENGRGNFPPRFSGLQFPNYSSELNVNALELDDSALYLCASSLSGPTGGLFFGEGSRLTVL.

The chain links TRBV5-1 to TRBJ2-5; TRBD2 matches at 9 bases. This CDR3 contains 14 residues. Per germline, CDR1 SGHRS and CDR2 YFSETQ. The V gene end was trimmed by 6 bases and the J gene end by 1 base; junction bases not matched to a gene: 4. In DNA, the CDR3 is TGCGCCAGCACCCAGGGACTAGCCCAAGAGACCCAGTACTTC. Translation: CASTQGLAQETQYF.

DNA for the CDR3: TGTGCCAGCAGTTTACCCGGACTAGCGGGGGCAACAGATACGCAGTATTTT. Protein product: CASSLPGLAGATDTQYF. The rearrangement links TRBV27 to TRBJ2-3, with TRBD2 matching over 13 bases. From germline, CDR1 is MNHEY and CDR2 SMNVEV (reference sequence). The CDR3 is 17 residues long. J was trimmed by 3 bases and V by 2 bases; bases with no gene match: 5.

The rearrangement joins TRBV6-5 to TRBJ2-4; D not certain. V shed 2 bases and J shed 3 bases, with 5 bases lying between them. The CDR3 is 13 amino acids. Germline V gives CDR1 MNHEY, CDR2 SVGAGI. The CDR3 loop is CASSYGSKNIQYF. The CDR3 DNA follows: TGTGCCAGCAGTTACGGAAGCAAAAACATTCAGTACTTC.

The sample holds a few counts of this clone. The V call is TRBV2, the J call TRBJ2-7; 8 nucleotides match TRBD2. CDR1 and CDR2 from the germline V gene are SNHLY and FYNNEI. Losses at the gene ends were 7 bases for V and 0 bases for J; bases not matched to a gene: 2. This CDR3 comprises 13 residues. The DNA of the CDR3 is TGTGCCAGCAAGGGACTAGACTCCTACGAGCAGTACTTC. Residues: CASKGLDSYEQYF.

The rearrangement joins TRBV5-6 to TRBJ1-2, with 8 bases matching TRBD1. The V and J ends lost 4 bases and 2 bases, in that order; junction bases with no gene match: 7. Germline assignment: CDR1 SGHDT and CDR2 YYEEEE. CDR3 length equals 15 residues. CDR3 sequence: CASSGETGANYGYTF. The CDR3 bases are TGTGCCAGCAGCGGTGAGACAGGGGCCAACTATGGCTACACCTTC.

The chain carries TRBV6-5 and TRBJ1-2, with D unresolved. Trimming left V 4 bases short and J 4 bases short, with 13 bases between. The germline V gene has CDR1 MNHEY and CDR2 SVGAGI. There are 14 residues in the CDR3. CDR3 sequence reads: CASSSHLIIYGYTF. The CDR3 DNA sequence: TGTGCCAGCAGTTCTCACCTGATTATCTATGGCTACACCTTC.

The chain has TRBV11-3 and TRBJ2-3; 7 bases align to TRBD2. CDR3 size: 14 residues. J gave up 5 bases and V 5 bases, and 7 bases lay outside the gene matches. Germline lookup yields CDR1 SGHNT and CDR2 YENEEA. The CDR3 sequence: CASSLGRVVDTQYF. DNA for the CDR3: TGTGCCAGCAGCCTGGGGAGGGTTGTAGATACGCAGTATTTT.

This clone was detected a few times. V is TRBV4-1 and J is TRBJ2-7; D ambiguous. Trimming left V 4 bases short and J 2 bases short, with 15 bases between. From germline, CDR1 is MGHRA and CDR2 YSYEKL. The CDR3 sequence is 15 residues long. CDR3 bases: TGCGCCAGCAGCCCAAACAATGCCTACGCCTACGAGCAGTACTTC. Its translation: CASSPNNAYAYEQYF.

This sequence joins TRBV5-1 and TRBJ1-4; 11 bases align to TRBD1. Trimming removed 4 bases from V and 6 bases from J; junction bases left unmatched: 8. Germline-derived CDR1 and CDR2 are SGHRS and YFSETQ. CDR3 length: 16 residues. DNA of the CDR3: TGCGCCAGCAGCAGGACATGGACAGGGGGCGATGAAAAACTGTTTTTT. This gives the protein CASSRTWTGGDEKLFF.

This chain connects TRBV19 to TRBJ1-4; D not resolved. This CDR3 is 12 amino acids long. V lost 6 bases, J lost 9 bases, and 11 bases lay in between. In germline, CDR1 is LNHDA, CDR2 SQIVND (reference sequence). CDR3 sequence reads: CASSPRDQKLFF. The CDR3 nucleotides are TGTGCCAGTAGCCCTAGGGATCAAAAACTGTTTTTT.

V and J are TRBV28 and TRBJ1-5; D gene uncertain. The length of the CDR3 is 16 residues. Trimming cost V 7 bases and J 0 bases, with 16 bases left between them. Germline-derived CDR1 and CDR2 are MDHEN and SYDVKM. CDR3 sequence: CASTPSGLYSNQPQHF. The CDR3 nucleotides read TGTGCCAGCACCCCCAGTGGGCTTTATAGCAATCAGCCCCAGCATTTT.

The rearrangement joins TRBV7-7 to TRBJ2-5; 8 nucleotides match TRBD1. V trimming: 0 bases; J trimming: 1 base; junction bases outside the gene matches: 7. This CDR3 contains 17 residues. The germline V gene encodes CDR1 SSHAT and CDR2 FNYEAQ (reference sequence). The CDR3 coding sequence is TGTGCCAGCAGCTTAGCGGGGTACGGGACAGGCCAAGAGACCCAGTACTTC. It encodes CASSLAGYGTGQETQYF. Variable domain in full (rest from reference TRBV7-7 and TRBJ2-5): GAGVSQSPRYKVTKRGQDVTLRCDPISSHATLYWYQQALGQGPEFLTYFNYEAQPDKSGLPSDRFSAERPEGSISTLTIQRTEQRDSAMYRCASSLAGYGTGQETQYFGPGTRLLVL.

The chain employs TRBV6-4 and TRBJ2-7; 12 bases agree with TRBD1. After removal of 6 bases from V and 12 bases from J, the junction contained 9 bases not matched to a gene. Germline V gene lookup returns CDR1 MRHNA and CDR2 SNTAGT. CDR3 size: 13 residues. The CDR3 DNA is TGTGCCAGCAGGACCCCGGGACAGGGGGCTTTGTACTTC. Its translation: CASRTPGQGALYF.

The gene calls are TRBV5-5 and TRBJ1-5, with TRBD1 as a possible D gene (5 bases). CDR3 length equals 18 residues. Per the germline V gene, CDR1 is SGHKS and CDR2 is YYEKEE (reference sequence). V lost 2 bases to trimming and J lost 4 bases, with 22 bases between them. Here the CDR3 DNA reads TGTGCCAGCAGCTTCGAGGCGTCAGGGAGGGACGTAAATCAGCCCCAGCATTTT. Its translation: CASSFEASGRDVNQPQHF.

The V call is TRBV10-3, the J call TRBJ1-4, with D tentatively TRBD1 (6 bases). The CDR3 runs 13 residues. Trimming cost V 6 bases and J 2 bases, with 7 bases left between them. Germline CDR1 ENHRY, CDR2 SYGVKD. CDR3 residues: CAIRGQTNEKLFF. DNA of the CDR3: TGTGCCATCAGAGGACAGACTAATGAAAAACTGTTTTTT.

This clone was seen only a few times. The chain has TRBV9 and TRBJ1-2; D uncertain. Germline V lookup: CDR1 SGDLS, CDR2 YYNGEE. The CDR3 spans 15 residues. Trimming left V 0 bases short and J 4 bases short, with 13 bases between. DNA of the CDR3: TGTGCCAGCAGCGTAGTAGCCTCATGGACCTATGGCTACACCTTC. This translates into CASSVVASWTYGYTF.

This chain joins TRBV29-1 and TRBJ2-7, with D hard to call. Germline lookup yields CDR1 SQVTM and CDR2 ANQGSEA. The CDR3 is 11 residues long. V was shortened by 3 bases and J by 7 bases, with 10 bases between the two germline ends. The CDR3 DNA reads as TGCAGCGTTGACAAGGGCGAGGAGCAGTACTTC. Amino acid sequence: CSVDKGEEQYF.

This clone has a handful of counts. The V and J genes are TRBV7-9 and TRBJ1-5; no clear D. V lost 1 base to trimming and J lost 6 bases, with 4 bases between them. There are 12 residues in the CDR3. Per the germline V gene, CDR1 is SEHNR and CDR2 is FQNEAQ (reference sequence). CDR3 sequence (DNA): TGTGCCAGCAGCTTAGATGGTCAGCCCCAGCATTTT. Its translation is CASSLDGQPQHF.

This clone was counted a single time. V usage is TRBV19 and J usage is TRBJ2-7; perhaps TRBD1 as D (6 bases). V lost 3 bases to trimming and J lost 0 bases, with 12 bases between them. The CDR3 is 15 amino acids. Germline V CDR1 and CDR2: LNHDA, SQIVND (reference sequence). In DNA, the CDR3 is TGTGCCAGTAGTATTGACAGGAAAGGCTCCTACGAGCAGTACTTC. It yields the protein CASSIDRKGSYEQYF.

This clone showed up just once. V usage is TRBV7-8 and J usage is TRBJ1-6; D is uncertain. The V and J ends lost 1 base and 10 bases respectively, with 11 bases between them. Germline V CDR1 and CDR2: SGHVS, FQNEAQ. The CDR3 runs to 14 residues. CDR3 sequence: CASSLGGLRSPLHF. CDR3 sequence (DNA): TGTGCCAGCAGCTTAGGGGGATTGAGGTCACCCCTCCACTTT.

The chain combines TRBV23-1 with TRBJ2-7; D is perhaps TRBD1 (7 bases). TRBV23-1 is sorted into the ORF group, with uncertain function. V dropped 2 bases and J dropped 3 bases, with 11 bases sitting between them. The CDR3 is 14 amino acids. The CDR3 region has the DNA TGCGCCAGCAGTCAAGGAGGGGGCATCTACGAGCAGTACTTC. This sequence encodes CASSQGGGIYEQYF.